The clone carrying this T cell receptor beta chain was detected a few times. What it recognizes is unknown. TCRdb's copy holds only in-frame clones and misses some; the assay was immunoSEQ multiplex PCR. The table shows approximately 76,000 clones, with 75% to 85% occurring only once. This sample stems from a study of OX40 agonist ivuxolimab in advanced cancers. Study information: Dose-escalation subjects each had hepatocellular carcinoma, melanoma, renal cell or head and neck cancer. Study-wide points: Undetermined was the antigen specificity of the expanded peripheral T cells.

This CDR3 contains 16 residues. With 5 bases removed from V and 5 bases from J, the gap between germline ends came to 22 bases. The V gene's germline CDR1 is SGHDT and CDR2 YYEEEE. J is TRBJ2-5 and V is TRBV5-6, with D perhaps assigned TRBD1 or TRBD2 (5 bases each). The sample in question was CD4+ or CD8+ T cells sorted from blood, obtained in a trial of the OX40 agonist ivuxolimab. This sequence originates from an adult with an advanced solid tumor such as melanoma, head and neck, liver or kidney cancer. The chain's CDR3 is CASRPAGGFPGETQYF. The CDR3 DNA sequence: TGTGCCAGCAGACCAGCAGGAGGCTTCCCAGGGGAGACCCAGTACTTC.